In its sample, the clone carrying this T cell receptor beta chain was seen many times. This sample is part of a study of Graves' ophthalmopathy and Graves' hyperthyroidism. Trimming took 7 bases from V and 0 from J, leaving 10 bases between them. The CDR3 runs to 15 residues. Per germline, CDR1 MNHEY and CDR2 SVGEGT. From RNA, the CDR3 regions of TCR beta chains were amplified and sequenced. Following a first-round RT-PCR that used HTBI primers, a second-round multiplex PCR was carried out. One entry per CDR3 protein, called by TCRdb with MiXCR from the multiplex PCR reads. The sample has roughly 60,000 distinct CDR3 sequences; roughly half are singletons.

Sample: peripheral blood. V usage is TRBV6-2 or TRBV6-3 and J usage is TRBJ2-6; D not certain. The sequence came from an adult woman with Graves' ophthalmopathy. CDR3 sequence: CASTPDFSGANVLTF. DNA for the CDR3: TGTGCCAGCACCCCAGACTTCTCTGGGGCCAACGTCCTGACTTTC.